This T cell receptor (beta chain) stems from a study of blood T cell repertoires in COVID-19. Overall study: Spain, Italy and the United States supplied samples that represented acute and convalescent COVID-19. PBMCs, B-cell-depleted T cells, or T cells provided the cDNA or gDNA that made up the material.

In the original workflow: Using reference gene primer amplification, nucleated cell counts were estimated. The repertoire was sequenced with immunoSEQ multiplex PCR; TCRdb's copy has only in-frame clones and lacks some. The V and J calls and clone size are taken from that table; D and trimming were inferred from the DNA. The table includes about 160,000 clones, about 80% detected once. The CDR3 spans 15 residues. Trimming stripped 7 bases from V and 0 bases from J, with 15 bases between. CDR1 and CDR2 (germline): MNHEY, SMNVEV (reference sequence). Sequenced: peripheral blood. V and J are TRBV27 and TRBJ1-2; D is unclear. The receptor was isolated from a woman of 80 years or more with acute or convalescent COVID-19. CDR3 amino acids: CASTPSRLPNYGYTF. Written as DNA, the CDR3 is TGTGCCAGCACTCCCAGCCGACTGCCTAACTATGGCTACACCTTC.